These 6 T cell receptor beta chains originate from one sample sequenced in a study of T cells in tumors after PD-1 blockade. Data came from immunoSEQ multiplex PCR; TCRdb stores just in-frame clones and leaves some out. The table shows some 4,900 clones, with 65% to 70% occurring only once. This specimen was tumor tissue, taken before anti-PD-1 treatment. The receptors were sampled from a human donor with cutaneous squamous cell carcinoma.

The V gene is TRBV29-1, the J gene TRBJ1-3; D gene unclear. The CDR3 totals 14 residues. V was clipped by 2 bases and J by 0 bases, with 8 bases between them. The germline CDR1 and CDR2 sequences are SQVTM and ANQGSEA. The CDR3 loop is CSVEPSNSGNTIYF. CDR3 sequence (DNA): TGCAGCGTTGAACCGTCAAACTCTGGAAACACCATATATTTT.

The chain joins TRBV5-4 to TRBJ2-1, with D possibly TRBD2 on 7 matching bases. Germline loops: CDR1 SGHNT, CDR2 YYREEE (reference sequence). CDR3 length: 15 amino acids. With 4 bases removed from V and 4 bases from J, the gap between germline ends came to 15 bases. CDR3 nucleotide sequence: TGTGCCAGCAGCCGGGGGCTAGCGGAGTACAATGAGCAGTTCTTC. Its translation is CASSRGLAEYNEQFF.

The chain carries TRBV3-1 (or the pseudogene TRBV3-2) and TRBJ2-5, with 13 positions matching TRBD2. CDR1 LGHDT and CDR2 YNNKEL come from the germline V gene (reference sequence). With V trimmed by 4 bases and J by 6 bases, 5 bases remained unmatched. The CDR3 is 15 residues long. For the CDR3, the DNA is TGTGCCAGCAGCCCCGGGACTAGCGGGGCGAAGACCCAGTACTTC. This codes for CASSPGTSGAKTQYF.

In its sample, this clone was seen a few times. The V gene is TRBV6-5, the J gene TRBJ2-2; D is perhaps TRBD1 (6 bases). This CDR3 comprises 14 residues. Trimming removed 6 bases at V and 8 bases at J, with 16 bases between. Germline CDR1 is MNHEY and CDR2 is SVGAGI. The CDR3 region has the DNA TGTGCCAGCAGCAGCCCTAGGGGGATGGGGGAGCTGTTTTTT. Amino acids: CASSSPRGMGELFF.

This chain connects TRBV9 to TRBJ2-3, with unresolved D. V gave up 2 bases and J gave up 0 bases, with 10 bases separating them. The CDR3 is made up of 15 amino acids. CDR1 SGDLS and CDR2 YYNGEE come from the germline V gene. CDR3 bases: TGTGCCAGCAGCGTCGGTCCTCGAAGCACAGATACGCAGTATTTT. This encodes CASSVGPRSTDTQYF. The complete variable domain, with remaining parts taken from reference TRBV9 and TRBJ2-3, reads DSGVTQTPKHLITATGQRVTLRCSPRSGDLSVYWYQQSLDQGLQFLIQYYNGEERAKGNILERFSAQQFPDLHSELNLSSLELGDSALYFCASSVGPRSTDTQYFGPGTRLTVL.

The CDR3 reads CASSFWARGASYEQYF. The CDR3 DNA is TGTGCCAGCAGCTTCTGGGCTAGGGGAGCATCCTACGAGCAGTACTTC. The V gene is TRBV5-6, the J gene TRBJ2-7; D tentatively reads TRBD1 or TRBD2 (5 bases each). CDR3 size: 16 residues. Germline CDR1 SGHDT, CDR2 YYEEEE. With 2 bases removed from V and 1 base from J, the gap between germline ends came to 16 bases.